The TCR beta chain under discussion was sequenced for a study of OX40 agonist ivuxolimab in advanced cancers. CDR1 is LGHNA and CDR2 is YSLEER in the germline V gene. Trimming took 5 bases from V and 1 from J, leaving 11 bases between them. The CDR3 has 15 amino acids. The protocol was immunoSEQ multiplex PCR, while the TCRdb copy is restricted to in-frame clones and leaves out a portion. The sample has approximately 67,000 clones; approximately 93% are singletons. The source material was CD4+ or CD8+ T cells sorted from blood, sampled in a trial of the OX40 agonist ivuxolimab. This sequence was found in an adult with an advanced solid tumor such as melanoma, head and neck, liver or kidney cancer. The chain combines TRBV4-3 with TRBJ2-2, with D perhaps TRBD2 (6 bases). In DNA, the CDR3 is TGCGCCAGCAGCGCCGGGGGTCAGAACACCGGGGAGCTGTTTTTT. Residues: CASSAGGQNTGELFF.